One sample yielded the 16 T cell receptor beta chains listed below, sequenced in a study of blood T cell repertoires in COVID-19. Assay: immunoSEQ multiplex PCR; the TCRdb copy retains only in-frame clones and omits some. The table shows roughly 370,000 clones, with approximately 87% occurring only once. Sequenced: PBMCs or T cells enriched from blood (not recorded which). The receptors stem from a woman between 50 and 59 years old who had recovered from COVID-19.

The V gene is TRBV7-8, the J gene TRBJ2-3; D possibly corresponds to TRBD2 (5 bases). Trimming pared 5 bases from V and 1 base from J, leaving 10 bases between. The CDR3 has 14 residues. Germline V gives CDR1 SGHVS, CDR2 FQNEAQ. For the CDR3, the DNA is TGTGCCAGCAGCCGAGGGTTAGGCACAGATACGCAGTATTTT. It encodes CASSRGLGTDTQYF.

V and J are TRBV12-3 or TRBV12-4 and TRBJ1-1; no definite D call. The CDR3 has 13 residues. Trimming stripped 3 bases from V and 1 base from J, with 6 bases between. The CDR3 protein is CASSLAWNTEAFF. DNA for the CDR3: TGTGCCAGCAGTTTGGCCTGGAACACTGAAGCTTTCTTT.

The J gene is TRBJ1-5, the V gene TRBV9; the match to TRBD1 covers 8 bases. Germline V gives CDR1 SGDLS, CDR2 YYNGEE. The junction had 8 bases not matched to a gene; V was cut back by 2 bases and J by 4 bases. The CDR3 is 16 amino acids. The CDR3 coding sequence is TGTGCCAGCAGCGTTGGACAGGGCCTTGGAAATCAGCCCCAGCATTTT. This sequence encodes CASSVGQGLGNQPQHF. Combining the CDR3 with reference TRBV9 and TRBJ1-5 gives the whole variable domain DSGVTQTPKHLITATGQRVTLRCSPRSGDLSVYWYQQSLDQGLQFLIQYYNGEERAKGNILERFSAQQFPDLHSELNLSSLELGDSALYFCASSVGQGLGNQPQHFGDGTRLSIL.

The chain recombines TRBV11-2 with TRBJ1-5; 7 bases fit TRBD1. The CDR3 covers 14 residues. Germline lookup yields CDR1 SGHAT and CDR2 FQNNGV. Germline trimming cut 3 bases from V and 4 bases from J; bases unmatched to any gene: 3. The CDR3 is CASSLGTANQPQHF. DNA of the CDR3: TGTGCCAGCAGCTTGGGGACAGCGAATCAGCCCCAGCATTTT. Combining the CDR3 with reference TRBV11-2 and TRBJ1-5 gives the whole variable domain EAGVAQSPRYKIIEKRQSVAFWCNPISGHATLYWYQQILGQGPKLLIQFQNNGVVDDSQLPKDRFSAERLKGVDSTLKIQPAKLEDSAVYLCASSLGTANQPQHFGDGTRLSIL.

CDR3 nucleotides: TGTGCCAGCAGCCAAGGAGCGACTAGCGTTTTAGGCCTCCAAGAGACCCAGTACTTC. This codes for CASSQGATSVLGLQETQYF. The genes are TRBV3-1 (or the pseudogene TRBV3-2) and TRBJ2-5, with 8 nucleotides matching TRBD2. Germline V gene sequence: CDR1 LGHDT, CDR2 YNNKEL (reference sequence). The CDR3 runs to 19 residues. V was pared by 1 base and J by 1 base, with 14 bases of the junction left unmatched.

J is TRBJ2-7 and V is TRBV4-1; possible D gene TRBD1, 5 bases. CDR1 is MGHRA and CDR2 is YSYEKL in the germline V gene. The CDR3 length is 15 residues. V lost 0 bases and J lost 7, with 16 bases in between. CDR3: CASSQETPAGWEQYF. The CDR3 DNA follows: TGCGCCAGCAGCCAAGAAACGCCCGCAGGGTGGGAGCAGTACTTC.

This sequence joins TRBV7-2 and TRBJ2-7; D may be TRBD1 (6 bases). Germline V gene sequence: CDR1 SGHTA, CDR2 FQGNSA. Trimming removed 5 bases at V and 3 bases at J, with 14 bases between. The CDR3 is made up of 14 amino acids. The CDR3 loop reads CASSVEIRGYEQYF. CDR3 coding DNA: TGTGCCAGCAGCGTAGAGATCAGGGGCTACGAGCAGTACTTC.

V usage is TRBV2 and J usage is TRBJ2-5; the D gene is possibly TRBD1 (6 bases). There are 13 residues in the CDR3. CDR1 SNHLY and CDR2 FYNNEI come from the germline V gene. V was clipped by 11 bases and J by 3 bases, with 16 bases between them. The CDR3 bases are TGTGCCTACAGGGTGTTTTCGGAAGAGACCCAGTACTTC. Translated: CAYRVFSEETQYF.

The chain links TRBV7-9 to TRBJ2-7; D remains ambiguous. Deletions cut 5 bases from V and 2 bases from J, with 7 bases between. The CDR3 runs 12 residues. Germline values: CDR1 SEHNR, CDR2 FQNEAQ (reference sequence). The CDR3, as DNA: TGTGCCAGCAGCCCAACTACCTACGAGCAGTACTTC. Its protein product is CASSPTTYEQYF.

This clone was observed a few times. The chain couples TRBV18 to TRBJ1-1; TRBD1 agrees at 12 bases. CDR1 KGHSH and CDR2 LQKENI come from the germline V gene. V lost 4 bases to trimming and J lost 3 bases; unmatched junction nucleotides: 3. The CDR3 extends over 15 amino acids. CDR3 sequence reads: CASSLGQGADTEAFF. DNA for the CDR3: TGTGCCAGCTCACTGGGACAGGGGGCCGACACTGAAGCTTTCTTT. The full variable domain, in which reference TRBV18 and TRBJ1-1 provide the parts outside the CDR3, is NAGVMQNPRHLVRRRGQEARLRCSPMKGHSHVYWYRQLPEEGLKFMVYLQKENIIDESGMPKERFSAEFPKEGPSILRIQQVVRGDSAAYFCASSLGQGADTEAFFGQGTRLTVV.

Only a few counts were recorded for this clone. The chain is built from TRBV27 and TRBJ2-2; 8 nucleotides agree with TRBD1. V was pared by 5 bases and J by 4 bases, with 6 bases of the junction left unmatched. The CDR3 totals 15 residues. Germline CDR1 MNHEY, CDR2 SMNVEV (reference sequence). CDR3 in DNA: TGTGCCAGCAGTCGGACAGGGTTAGGCACCGGGGAGCTGTTTTTT. Translating gives CASSRTGLGTGELFF.

J is TRBJ2-3 and V is TRBV6-1; D perhaps matches TRBD2 (5 bases). This CDR3 region has 15 residues. Germline V CDR1 and CDR2: MNHNS, SASEGT. V was trimmed by 0 bases and J by 7 bases, leaving 14 bases between them. The CDR3 nucleotides are TGTGCCAGCAGTGAAGCGCCACTAGGGCCATATACGCAGTATTTT. Amino acid sequence: CASSEAPLGPYTQYF.

CDR3 sequence (DNA): TGTGCCAGCAGCGCGGGACAGGGGAACACTGAAGCTTTCTTT. It specifies CASSAGQGNTEAFF. The rearrangement uses TRBV9 and TRBJ1-1; 9 bases match TRBD1. The V gene's germline CDR1 is SGDLS and CDR2 YYNGEE. The CDR3 totals 14 residues. Trimming removed 3 bases from V and 1 base from J; junction bases left unmatched: 1.

The V call is TRBV6-5, the J call TRBJ2-3; TRBD2 might be the D (5 bases). V lost 2 bases, J lost 2 bases, and 8 bases lay in between. CDR1 and CDR2 (germline): MNHEY, SVGAGI. The length of the CDR3 is 14 residues. CDR3 bases: TGTGCCAGCAGTTACGGGGAGAACACAGATACGCAGTATTTT. Its translation: CASSYGENTDTQYF.

CDR3 coding DNA: TGTGCCAGCAGCCACTATAGACAGGCGAACACTGAAGCTTTCTTT. Protein sequence: CASSHYRQANTEAFF. The chain carries TRBV3-1 (or the pseudogene TRBV3-2) and TRBJ1-1, with D maybe TRBD1 (6 bases). Germline values: CDR1 LGHDT, CDR2 YNNKEL (reference sequence). Trimming left V 3 bases short and J 1 base short, with 12 bases between. The CDR3 contains 15 residues.

This sequence joins TRBV24-1 and TRBJ2-7; TRBD1 matches at 7 bases. Trimming removed 5 bases from V and 4 bases from J; junction bases left unmatched: 4. The CDR3 has 13 residues. The germline gives CDR1 KGHDR, CDR2 SFDVKD. In DNA, the CDR3 is TGTGCCACCAGTGCGAGGGGGCGATACGAGCAGTACTTC. It yields the protein CATSARGRYEQYF.